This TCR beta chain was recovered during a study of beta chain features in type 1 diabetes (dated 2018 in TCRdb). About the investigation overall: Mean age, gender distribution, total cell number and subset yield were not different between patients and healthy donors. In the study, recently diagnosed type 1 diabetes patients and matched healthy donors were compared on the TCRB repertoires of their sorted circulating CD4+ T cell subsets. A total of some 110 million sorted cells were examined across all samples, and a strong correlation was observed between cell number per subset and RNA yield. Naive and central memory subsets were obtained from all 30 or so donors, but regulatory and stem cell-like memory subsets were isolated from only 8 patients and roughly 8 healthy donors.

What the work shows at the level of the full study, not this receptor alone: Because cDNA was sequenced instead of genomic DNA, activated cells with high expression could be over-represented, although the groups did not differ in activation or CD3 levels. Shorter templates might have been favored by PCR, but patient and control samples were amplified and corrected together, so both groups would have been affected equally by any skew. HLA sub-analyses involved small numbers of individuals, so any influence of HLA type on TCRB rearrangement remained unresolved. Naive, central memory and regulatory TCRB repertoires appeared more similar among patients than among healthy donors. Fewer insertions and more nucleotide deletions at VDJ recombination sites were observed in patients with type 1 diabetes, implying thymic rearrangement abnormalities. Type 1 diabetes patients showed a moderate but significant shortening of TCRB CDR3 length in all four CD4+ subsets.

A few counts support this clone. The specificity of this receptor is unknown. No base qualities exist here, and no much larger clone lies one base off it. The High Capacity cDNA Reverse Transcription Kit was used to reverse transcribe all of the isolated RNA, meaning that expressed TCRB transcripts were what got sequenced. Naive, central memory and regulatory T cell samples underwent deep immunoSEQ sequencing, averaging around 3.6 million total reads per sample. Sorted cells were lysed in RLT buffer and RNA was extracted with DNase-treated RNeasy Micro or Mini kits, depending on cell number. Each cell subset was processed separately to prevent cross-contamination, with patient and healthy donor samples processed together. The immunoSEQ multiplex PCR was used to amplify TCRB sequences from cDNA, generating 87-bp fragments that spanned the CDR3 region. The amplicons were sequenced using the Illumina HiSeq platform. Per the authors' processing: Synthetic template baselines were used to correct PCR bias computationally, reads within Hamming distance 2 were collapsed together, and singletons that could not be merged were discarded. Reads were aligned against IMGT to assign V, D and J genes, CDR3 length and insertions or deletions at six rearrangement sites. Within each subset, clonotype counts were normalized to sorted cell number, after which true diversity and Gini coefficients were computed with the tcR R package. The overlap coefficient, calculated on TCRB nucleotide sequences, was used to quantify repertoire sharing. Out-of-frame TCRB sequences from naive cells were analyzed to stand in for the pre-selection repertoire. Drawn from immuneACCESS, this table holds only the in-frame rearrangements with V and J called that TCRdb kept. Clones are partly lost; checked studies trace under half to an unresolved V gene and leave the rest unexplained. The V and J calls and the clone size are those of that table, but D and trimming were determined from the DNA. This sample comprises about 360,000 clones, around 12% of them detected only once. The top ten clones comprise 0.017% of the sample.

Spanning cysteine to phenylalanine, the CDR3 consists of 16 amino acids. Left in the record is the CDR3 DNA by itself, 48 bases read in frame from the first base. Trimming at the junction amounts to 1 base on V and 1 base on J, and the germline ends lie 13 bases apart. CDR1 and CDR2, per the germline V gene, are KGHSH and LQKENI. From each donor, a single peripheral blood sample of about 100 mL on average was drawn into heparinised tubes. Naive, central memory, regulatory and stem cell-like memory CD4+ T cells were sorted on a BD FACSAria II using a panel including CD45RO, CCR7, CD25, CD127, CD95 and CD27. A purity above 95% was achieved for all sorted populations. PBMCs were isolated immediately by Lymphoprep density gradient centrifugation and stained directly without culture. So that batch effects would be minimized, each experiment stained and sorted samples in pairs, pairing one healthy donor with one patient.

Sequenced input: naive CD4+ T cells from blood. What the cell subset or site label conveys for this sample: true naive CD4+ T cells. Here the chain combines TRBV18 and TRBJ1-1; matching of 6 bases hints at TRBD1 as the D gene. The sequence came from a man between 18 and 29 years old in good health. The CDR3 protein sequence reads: CASSPRAGAPNTEAFF. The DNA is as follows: TGTGCCAGCTCACCACGGGCAGGGGCACCGAACACTGAAGCTTTCTTT. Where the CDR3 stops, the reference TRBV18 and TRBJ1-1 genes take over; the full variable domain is NAGVMQNPRHLVRRRGQEARLRCSPMKGHSHVYWYRQLPEEGLKFMVYLQKENIIDESGMPKERFSAEFPKEGPSILRIQQVVRGDSAAYFCASSPRAGAPNTEAFFGQGTRLTVV.